Listed below are T cell receptor beta chains from one sample, sequenced in a study of blood T cell repertoires in COVID-19. Assay used: immunoSEQ multiplex PCR; TCRdb lists only in-frame clones, some missing. This table holds about 200,000 clones, 85% to 90% found once. Sequenced material: peripheral blood. The source of these receptors is a young man with active or convalescent COVID-19. Each CDR3 is given with its conserved first and last residue.

V gene	CDR3 length	J gene	CDR3 protein
TRBV4-1	17	TRBJ2-5	CASRPKPHLEPYETQYF
TRBV11-1	15	TRBJ1-2	CASSPSGTGNYGYTF
TRBV20-1	11	TRBJ1-2	CSATGTAGGAF
TRBV29-1	13	TRBJ2-1	CSAGEAMGNEQFF
TRBV7-2	15	TRBJ1-4	CASSLTGTEGEKLFF
TRBV6-1	13	TRBJ1-1	CASSEVWQPEAFF
TRBV6-6	15	TRBJ1-1	CASSYMSGKTTEAFF
TRBV9	14	TRBJ1-6	CASSVVGGDSPLHF
TRBV6-5	15	TRBJ1-2	CASIRGSGQGDGYTF
TRBV18	16	TRBJ1-5	CASSPSVPGSNQPQHF
TRBV2	16	TRBJ2-1	CASSHKTSGRVDEQFF
TRBV5-1	15	TRBJ2-1	CASRDGTGFVNEQFF
TRBV7-9	15	TRBJ1-2	CASSLNTGTSYGYTF
TRBV7-9	13	TRBJ1-2	CASSLETGEGYTF
TRBV28	14	TRBJ1-5	CASSADRADQPQHF
TRBV5-1	15	TRBJ1-4	CASSATSRANEKLFF
TRBV6-2/TRBV6-3	16	TRBJ2-1	CASSYSPSGSYNEQFF
TRBV19	15	TRBJ2-4	CASSIEIRGFNIQYF
TRBV19	17	TRBJ2-6	CASSTGGADSGANVLTF
TRBV5-4	18	TRBJ1-2	CASSSKLLGTGANYGYTF
TRBV28	11	TRBJ2-1	CASSSSREQFF
TRBV3-1/TRBV3-2	18	TRBJ1-5	CASSQGQGALPNNQPQHF
TRBV6-5	16	TRBJ1-6	CASSYGGLQGGSPLHF
TRBV10-3	15	TRBJ2-5	CAISEGLAGKETQYF
TRBV9	14	TRBJ2-1	CASSRGLAFAEQFF
TRBV6-4	16	TRBJ2-1	CASSDSAGAPGNEQFF
TRBV6-2/TRBV6-3	19	TRBJ2-7	CASSYSGVKLTGRNYEQYF
TRBV5-6	14	TRBJ2-5	CASGPGGVRETQYF
TRBV10-3	12	TRBJ1-2	CAISGDREGYTF
TRBV20-1	9	TRBJ1-5	CSAPLPQHF
TRBV4-2	16	TRBJ2-6	CASSQEAGVGANVLTF
TRBV21-1	16	TRBJ1-1	CASSKVASKMNTEAFF
TRBV4-1	16	TRBJ1-2	CASRTPGQGSGRGYTF
TRBV18	16	TRBJ2-1	CASSPLGTGDWNEQFF
TRBV19	16	TRBJ2-1	CASMGSSSSSYNEQFF
TRBV19	15	TRBJ2-2	CASSMRVINTGELFF
TRBV5-1	12	TRBJ2-1	CASSLVGLEQFF
TRBV9	17	TRBJ1-3	CASSGGRGHNSGNTIYF